This entry is about one T cell receptor (beta chain). Its matching antigen is unknown. This may stem from a read error, because a much larger clone lies one nucleotide away. The data originate from a study of CD8+CD57+ T cells in acquired aplastic anemia. Findings and caveats of the study: Twenty-nine sequences, all CD8+ CDR3, were shared between patients and controls.

Researchers used genomic DNA as the template to profile TCR beta VDJ and CDR3. From the reads, TCRdb called clonotypes with MiXCR, one entry per CDR3 protein. The sample consists of approximately 170,000 distinct CDR3 sequences, roughly 63% of them appearing once. The germline V gene has CDR1 SGHDT and CDR2 YYEEEE. This CDR3 has 15 amino acids. This chain joins TRBV5-6 and TRBJ2-5, with a tentative D call TRBD1 (5 bases). Source material: sorted CD4+, CD8+, or CD8+CD57+ T cells (not recorded which) from PBMCs. This sequence originates from a human donor in good health. CDR3 sequence reads: CTSSLTLGVQETQYF. The CDR3 DNA sequence: TGTACCAGCAGCTTGACCTTAGGGGTCCAGGAGACCCAGTACTTC.